This record concerns one T cell receptor beta chain sequence. Assignment of participants to cohorts was predicated upon participant-reported clinical history. This CDR3 region has 15 residues. CDR1 is SNHLY, CDR2 FYNNEI, per germline. Trimming removed 1 base from V and 2 bases from J, with 9 bases in between. The sample belongs to a study of blood T cell repertoires in COVID-19. Across the study: Collection of acute and convalescent COVID-19 samples took place in the United States, Italy and Spain.

Some clones are missing from TCRdb's copy, which holds only in-frame ones; the method was immunoSEQ multiplex PCR. This table holds around 400,000 clones, around 92% found once. Sequencing was carried out using PBMCs or T cells enriched from blood (not recorded which). The chain couples TRBV2 to TRBJ2-1, with a possible D match to TRBD2 (6 bases). The receptor was isolated from a woman aged 30 to 39 who had recovered from COVID-19. The CDR3 DNA follows: TGTGCCAGCAGTGAAGAGGCGGGACCCTACAATGAGCAGTTCTTC. Encoded protein: CASSEEAGPYNEQFF.